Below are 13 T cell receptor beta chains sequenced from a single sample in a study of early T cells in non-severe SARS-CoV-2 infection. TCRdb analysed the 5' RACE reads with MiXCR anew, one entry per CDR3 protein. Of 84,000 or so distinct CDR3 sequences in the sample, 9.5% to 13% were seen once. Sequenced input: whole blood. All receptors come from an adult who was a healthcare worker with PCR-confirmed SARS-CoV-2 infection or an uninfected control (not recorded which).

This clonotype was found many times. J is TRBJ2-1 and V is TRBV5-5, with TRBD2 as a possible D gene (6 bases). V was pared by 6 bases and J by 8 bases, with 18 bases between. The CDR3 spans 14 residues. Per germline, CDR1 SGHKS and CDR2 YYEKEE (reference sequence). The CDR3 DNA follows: TGTGCCAGCACTCTCGTTGCGGGGATATATGAGCAGTTCTTC. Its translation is CASTLVAGIYEQFF.

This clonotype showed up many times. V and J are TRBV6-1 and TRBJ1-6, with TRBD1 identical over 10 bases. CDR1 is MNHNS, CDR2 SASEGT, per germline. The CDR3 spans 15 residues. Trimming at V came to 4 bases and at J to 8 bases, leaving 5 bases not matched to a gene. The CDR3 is CASSGRDRGDSPLHF. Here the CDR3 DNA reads TGTGCCAGCAGTGGGAGGGACAGGGGAGATTCACCCCTCCACTTT.

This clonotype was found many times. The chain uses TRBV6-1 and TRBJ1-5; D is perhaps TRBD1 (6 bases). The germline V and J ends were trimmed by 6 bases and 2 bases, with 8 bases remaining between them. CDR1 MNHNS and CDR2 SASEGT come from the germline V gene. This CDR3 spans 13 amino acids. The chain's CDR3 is CASRGHGNQPQHF. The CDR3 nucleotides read TGTGCCAGCAGGGGACACGGCAATCAGCCCCAGCATTTT.

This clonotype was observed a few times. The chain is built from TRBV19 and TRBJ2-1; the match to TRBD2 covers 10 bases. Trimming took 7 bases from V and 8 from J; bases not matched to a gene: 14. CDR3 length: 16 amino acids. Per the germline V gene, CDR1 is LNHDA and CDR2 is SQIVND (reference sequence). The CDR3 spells CASTPEGLAGAHEQFF. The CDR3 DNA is TGTGCCAGTACCCCTGAGGGGCTAGCGGGAGCCCATGAGCAGTTCTTC.

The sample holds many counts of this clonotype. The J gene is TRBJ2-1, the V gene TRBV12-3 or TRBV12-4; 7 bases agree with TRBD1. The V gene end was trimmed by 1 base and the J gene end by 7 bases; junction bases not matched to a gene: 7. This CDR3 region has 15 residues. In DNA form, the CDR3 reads TGTGCCAGCAGTTTAGGAGGGGGCCTTTTAAATGAGCAGTTCTTC. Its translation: CASSLGGGLLNEQFF.

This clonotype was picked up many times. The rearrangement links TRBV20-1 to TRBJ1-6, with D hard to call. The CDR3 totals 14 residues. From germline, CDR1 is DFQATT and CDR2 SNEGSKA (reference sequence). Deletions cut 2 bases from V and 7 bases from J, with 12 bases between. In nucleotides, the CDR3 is TGCAGTGCTAGATGGAGCGGACTAAATTCACCCCTCCACTTT. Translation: CSARWSGLNSPLHF.

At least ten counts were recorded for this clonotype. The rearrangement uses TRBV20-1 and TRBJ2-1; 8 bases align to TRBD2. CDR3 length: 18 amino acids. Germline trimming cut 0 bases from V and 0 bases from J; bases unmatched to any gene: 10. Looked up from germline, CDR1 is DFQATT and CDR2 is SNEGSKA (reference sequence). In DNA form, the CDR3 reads TGCAGTGCTAGAGAGCAGCGGGAGAGGGGGGGCTCCTACAATGAGCAGTTCTTC. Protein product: CSAREQRERGGSYNEQFF.

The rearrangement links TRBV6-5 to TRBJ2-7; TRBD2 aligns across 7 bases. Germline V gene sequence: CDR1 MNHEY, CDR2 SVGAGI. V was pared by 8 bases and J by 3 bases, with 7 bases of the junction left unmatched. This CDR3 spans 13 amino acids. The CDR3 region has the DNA TGTGCCAGCCGCCGGGGGGAACTCTACGAGCAGTACTTC. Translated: CASRRGELYEQYF.

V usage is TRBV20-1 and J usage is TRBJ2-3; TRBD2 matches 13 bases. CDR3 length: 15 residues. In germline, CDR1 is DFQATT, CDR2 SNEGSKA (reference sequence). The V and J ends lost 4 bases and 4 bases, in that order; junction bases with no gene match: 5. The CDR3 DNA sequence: TGCAGTGCTACAAAAGGACTAGCGGGAGCAGATACGCAGTATTTT. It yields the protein CSATKGLAGADTQYF.

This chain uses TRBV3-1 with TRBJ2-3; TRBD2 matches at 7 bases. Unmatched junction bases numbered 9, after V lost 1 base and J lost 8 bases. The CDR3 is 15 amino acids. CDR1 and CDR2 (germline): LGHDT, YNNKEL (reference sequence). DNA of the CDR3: TGTGCCAGCAGCCAAGGGGGAGGGGACGTGGGTACGCAGTATTTT. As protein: CASSQGGGDVGTQYF.

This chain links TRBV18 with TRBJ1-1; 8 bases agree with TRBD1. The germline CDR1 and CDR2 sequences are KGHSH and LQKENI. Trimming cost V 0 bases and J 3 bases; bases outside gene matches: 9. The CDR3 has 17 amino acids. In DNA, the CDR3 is TGTGCCAGCTCACCACCCCAGGACAGGGTGATCGACACTGAAGCTTTCTTT. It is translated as CASSPPQDRVIDTEAFF.

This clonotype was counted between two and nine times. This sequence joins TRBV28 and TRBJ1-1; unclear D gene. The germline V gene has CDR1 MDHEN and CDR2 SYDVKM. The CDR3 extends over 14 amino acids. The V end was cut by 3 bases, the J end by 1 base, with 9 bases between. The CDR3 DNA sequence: TGTGCCAGCAGTTTCTTTACCGAGAACACTGAAGCTTTCTTT. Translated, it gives CASSFFTENTEAFF.

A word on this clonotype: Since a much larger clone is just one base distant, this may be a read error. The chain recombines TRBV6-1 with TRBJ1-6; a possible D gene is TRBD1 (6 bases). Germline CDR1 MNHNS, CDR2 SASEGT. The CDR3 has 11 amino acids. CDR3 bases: TGTACCTTCCTGACAGGTCAAACCCTCCACTTT. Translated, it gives CTFLTGQTLHF.